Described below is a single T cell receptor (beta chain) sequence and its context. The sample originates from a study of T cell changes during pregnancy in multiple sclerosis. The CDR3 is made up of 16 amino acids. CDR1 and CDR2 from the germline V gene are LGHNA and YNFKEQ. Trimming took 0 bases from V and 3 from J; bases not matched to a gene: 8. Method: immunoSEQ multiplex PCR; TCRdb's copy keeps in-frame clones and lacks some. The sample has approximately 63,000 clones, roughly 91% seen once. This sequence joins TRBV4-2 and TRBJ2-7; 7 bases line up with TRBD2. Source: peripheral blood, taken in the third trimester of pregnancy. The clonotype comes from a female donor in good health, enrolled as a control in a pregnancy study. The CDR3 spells CASSQDTGGRNYEQYF. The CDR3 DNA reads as TGTGCCAGCAGCCAAGATACGGGCGGGAGAAACTACGAGCAGTACTTC.